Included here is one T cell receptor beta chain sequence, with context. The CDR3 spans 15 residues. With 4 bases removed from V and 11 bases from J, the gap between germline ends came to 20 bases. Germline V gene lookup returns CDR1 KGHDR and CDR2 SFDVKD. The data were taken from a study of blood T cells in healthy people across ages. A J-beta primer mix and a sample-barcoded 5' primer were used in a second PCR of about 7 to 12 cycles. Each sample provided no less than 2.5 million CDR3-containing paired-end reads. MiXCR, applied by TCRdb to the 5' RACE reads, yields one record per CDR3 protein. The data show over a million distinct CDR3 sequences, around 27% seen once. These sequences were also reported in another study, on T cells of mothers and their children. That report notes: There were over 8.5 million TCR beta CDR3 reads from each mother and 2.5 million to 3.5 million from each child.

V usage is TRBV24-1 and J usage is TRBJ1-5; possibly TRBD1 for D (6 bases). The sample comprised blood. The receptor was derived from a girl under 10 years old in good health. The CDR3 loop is CATSESTGTEWTQHF. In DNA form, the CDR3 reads TGTGCCACCAGTGAGTCGACAGGTACTGAGTGGACCCAGCATTTT.